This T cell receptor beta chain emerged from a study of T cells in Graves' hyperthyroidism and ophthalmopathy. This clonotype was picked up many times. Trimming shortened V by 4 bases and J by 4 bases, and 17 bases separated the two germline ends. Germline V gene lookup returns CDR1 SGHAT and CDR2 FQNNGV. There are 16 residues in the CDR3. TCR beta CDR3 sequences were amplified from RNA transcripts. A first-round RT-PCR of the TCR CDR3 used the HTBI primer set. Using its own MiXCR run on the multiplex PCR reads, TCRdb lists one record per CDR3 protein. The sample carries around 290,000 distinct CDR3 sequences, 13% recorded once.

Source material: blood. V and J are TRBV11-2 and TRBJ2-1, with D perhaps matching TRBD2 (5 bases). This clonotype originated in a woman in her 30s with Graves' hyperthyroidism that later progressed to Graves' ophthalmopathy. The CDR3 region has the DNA TGTGCCAGCAGCTGGTCGGCGGGCAATACGTACAATGAGCAGTTCTTC. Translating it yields CASSWSAGNTYNEQFF.